This TCR beta chain is drawn from a study of memory CD4+ T cells and cytomegalovirus serostatus. General study findings and limits: Of 150 to 200 reported CMV TCRbeta sequences, about 70 were found in memory CD4+ repertoires. CMV serostatus prediction reached median AUC 0.95, or 0.91 with US-trained model.

The sort gate was single viable CD3+CD4+CD8-CD45RO+ cells for memory CD4+ T cells. Between the trimmed V and J ends, which lost 2 bases and 0 bases, there was a span of 7 bases. CDR1 and CDR2 from the germline V gene are SGHTA and FQGNSA. CDR3 length equals 14 residues. Details on this clone: Antigen: not known.

Original analysis: Out-of-frame sequences were removed, leaving roughly 2.1 million distinct TCRbeta sequences. Assay used: immunoSEQ multiplex PCR; TCRdb lists only in-frame clones, some missing. V, J and clone size are taken as reported in that table, and D and trimming were inferred from the DNA itself. Here the sample spans 50,000 or so clones, 82% being singletons. Material: memory CD4+ T cells from blood. This clonotype originated in an adult in good health and CMV-seronegative. The chain has TRBV7-2 and TRBJ1-1; D gene ambiguous. CDR3 sequence reads: CASSLRSMNTEAFF. CDR3 in DNA: TGTGCCAGCAGCTTACGTTCCATGAACACTGAAGCTTTCTTT.